This note documents a single T cell receptor beta chain sequence. Its antigen is as yet unknown. A modified ARM-PCR protocol with three rounds of nested PCR amplified TCRbeta. One entry per CDR3 protein results from TCRdb running MiXCR on the multiplex PCR reads. The table records about 200,000 distinct CDR3 sequences, 71% of them present only once. These data originate in a study of tumor and adjacent non-tumor tissue in lung cancer. Study background: Patients were aged about 30 to 76, some 10 men and about 5 women, stage I to III.

This CDR3 has 16 amino acids. Germline V gives CDR1 SGHRS, CDR2 YFSETQ. Germline trimming cut 5 bases from V and 2 bases from J; bases unmatched to any gene: 9. Study-wide results and limits: Tumor tissue had significantly higher TCR diversity than normal lung.

The template was RNA from unsorted bulk tissue. The sequenced sample was lung tumor tissue. V usage is TRBV5-1 and J usage is TRBJ2-2; 7 bases are shared with TRBD1. This TCR was sampled from a man aged 55-75 years with non-small cell lung cancer. CDR3 in amino acids: CASRRLGQANTGELFF. CDR3 DNA sequence: TGCGCCAGCAGAAGGCTAGGACAGGCAAACACCGGGGAGCTGTTTTTT.